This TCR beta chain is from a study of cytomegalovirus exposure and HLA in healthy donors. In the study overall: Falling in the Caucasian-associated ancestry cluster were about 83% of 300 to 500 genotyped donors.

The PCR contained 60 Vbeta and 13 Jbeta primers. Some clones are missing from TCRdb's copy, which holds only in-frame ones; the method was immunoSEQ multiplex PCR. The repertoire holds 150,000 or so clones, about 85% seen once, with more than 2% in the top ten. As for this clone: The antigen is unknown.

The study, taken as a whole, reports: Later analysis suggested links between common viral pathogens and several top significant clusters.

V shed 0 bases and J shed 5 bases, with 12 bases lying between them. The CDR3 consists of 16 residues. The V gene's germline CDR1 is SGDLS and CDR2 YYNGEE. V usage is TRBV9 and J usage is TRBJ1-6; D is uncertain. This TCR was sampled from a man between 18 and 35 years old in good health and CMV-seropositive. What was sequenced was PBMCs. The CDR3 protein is CASSVACQFNNSPLHF. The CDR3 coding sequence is TGTGCCAGCAGCGTAGCTTGCCAGTTTAATAATTCACCCCTCCACTTT.